This passage covers 11 T cell receptor beta chains from one sample sequenced in a study of blood T cell repertoires in COVID-19. The table came from immunoSEQ multiplex PCR; TCRdb's copy has only in-frame clones and leaves some out. The sample consists of about 380,000 clones, 81% of them appearing once. The material sequenced was peripheral blood. These receptor sequences come from a human donor with acute or convalescent COVID-19. The donor label of this sample is uncertain.

V gene TRBV5-1 combines with J gene TRBJ2-7, with 8 bases lining up with TRBD2. V was pared by 6 bases and J by 6 bases, with 11 bases of the junction left unmatched. Germline assignment: CDR1 SGHRS and CDR2 YFSETQ. This CDR3 has 14 amino acids. For the CDR3, the DNA is TGCGCCAGCACGCCGGGAGGGCCTTTGTCCGAGCAGTACTTC. Its translation is CASTPGGPLSEQYF.

This chain connects TRBV4-1 to TRBJ1-6; no firm D call. Germline CDR1 and CDR2: MGHRA and YSYEKL. V lost 0 bases and J lost 0, with 15 bases in between. This CDR3 is 19 amino acids long. As DNA, the CDR3 is TGCGCCAGCAGCCAAGAGGAGATGACCCAGAGCTCCTATAATTCACCCCTCCACTTT. Its protein product is CASSQEEMTQSSYNSPLHF.

The sample holds a few counts of this clone. The J gene is TRBJ1-2, the V gene TRBV19; D gene uncertain. V lost 4 bases, J lost 12 bases, and 12 bases lay in between. The CDR3 is 11 amino acids. The germline V gene has CDR1 LNHDA and CDR2 SQIVND (reference sequence). The CDR3 loop is CASSNERTHTF. The CDR3 nucleotides are TGTGCCAGTAGTAATGAACGTACACACACCTTC.

This chain links TRBV6-5 with TRBJ1-3; D might be TRBD1 (6 bases). Germline V gene lookup returns CDR1 MNHEY and CDR2 SVGAGI. V shed 6 bases and J shed 0 bases, with 12 bases lying between them. This CDR3 spans 15 amino acids. The CDR3 region is CASRGAEGSGNTIYF. CDR3 nucleotide sequence: TGTGCCAGCAGGGGGGCAGAGGGCTCTGGAAACACCATATATTTT.

The J gene is TRBJ1-1, the V gene TRBV3-1 (or the pseudogene TRBV3-2); 10 positions agree with TRBD1. Unmatched junction bases numbered 5, after V lost 2 bases and J lost 5 bases. The length of the CDR3 is 15 residues. The germline V gene has CDR1 LGHDT and CDR2 YNNKEL (reference sequence). CDR3 residues: CASSQLTGGGTEAFF. For the CDR3, the DNA is TGTGCCAGCAGCCAACTGACAGGGGGCGGAACTGAAGCTTTCTTT.

This clone was detected many times. This sequence joins TRBV18 and TRBJ1-1; unclear D gene. Trimming left V 1 base short and J 6 bases short, with 12 bases between. The CDR3 totals 14 residues. The germline CDR1 and CDR2 sequences are KGHSH and LQKENI. As DNA, the CDR3 is TGTGCCAGCTCACCACTCGGGGTTGACGCTGAAGCTTTCTTT. It codes for CASSPLGVDAEAFF.

The genes are TRBV30 and TRBJ2-1, with 7 bases aligning to TRBD2. The CDR3 loop spans 15 amino acids. V shed 0 bases and J 9 bases; nucleotides not matched to a gene: 11. The germline gives CDR1 GTSNPN, CDR2 SVGIG (reference sequence). The CDR3 DNA sequence: TGTGCCTGGAGTGTAAGTGGCGGGAGAGTGGTTGAGCAGTTCTTC. Translation: CAWSVSGGRVVEQFF.

This sequence joins TRBV18 and TRBJ2-1; D uncertain. The germline V gene has CDR1 KGHSH and CDR2 LQKENI. Between the trimmed V and J ends, which lost 3 bases and 8 bases, there was a span of 17 bases. This CDR3 has 15 residues. The CDR3 nucleotides read TGTGCCAGCTCACCTCTAGGTGTAAGGTACGATGAGCAGTTCTTC. This gives the protein CASSPLGVRYDEQFF. Together with reference TRBV18 and TRBJ2-1, the CDR3 gives the full variable domain: NAGVMQNPRHLVRRRGQEARLRCSPMKGHSHVYWYRQLPEEGLKFMVYLQKENIIDESGMPKERFSAEFPKEGPSILRIQQVVRGDSAAYFCASSPLGVRYDEQFFGPGTRLTVL.

A word on this clone: The junction shows a germline mismatch at one end, possibly a read error. The V and J genes are TRBV5-1 and TRBJ1-4, with a possible D match to TRBD1 (5 bases). The CDR3 sequence is 15 residues long. Germline values: CDR1 SGHRS, CDR2 YFSETQ. The CDR3 DNA sequence: TGCACCAGCAGCCGCGGACGGGGGACTAATGAAAAACTGTTTTTT. Its protein product is CTSSRGRGTNEKLFF.

This chain uses TRBV4-1 with TRBJ2-1, with 9 bases matching TRBD2. The CDR3 consists of 17 residues. Germline V lookup: CDR1 MGHRA, CDR2 YSYEKL. Trimming at V came to 0 bases and at J to 7 bases, leaving 10 bases not matched to a gene. CDR3 in DNA: TGCGCCAGCAGCCAAGATCGTCTAGCGGGGCTTCGGAATGAGCAGTTCTTC. It is translated as CASSQDRLAGLRNEQFF.

V is TRBV5-1 and J is TRBJ2-7; D is uncertain. Trimming stripped 1 base from V and 7 bases from J, with 9 bases between. The CDR3 runs to 12 residues. Germline-derived CDR1 and CDR2 are SGHRS and YFSETQ. CDR3 amino acids: CASSLQPTEQYF. CDR3 nucleotide sequence: TGCGCCAGCAGCTTGCAACCCACTGAGCAGTACTTC.